The 11 T cell receptor beta chains listed next were all sequenced from one sample in a study of response to subunit inactivated influenza vaccine. TCRdb ran MiXCR on the RT-PCR reads and lists one entry per CDR3 protein. The profile shows 710,000 or so distinct CDR3 sequences, roughly 14% of them singletons. The input for sequencing was PBMCs from blood, taken roughly 12 days after vaccination. These receptor sequences come from a man aged 45-60 years who received an inactivated influenza vaccine.

CDR3 DNA sequence: TGTGCCAGCAGCCCCGGGACAGGGCGGCAGTACTTC. Amino acids: CASSPGTGRQYF. The chain has TRBV12-3 or TRBV12-4 and TRBJ2-7; TRBD1 agrees at 9 bases. This CDR3 is 12 amino acids long. Trimming at V came to 6 bases and at J to 9 bases, leaving 6 bases not matched to a gene.

The V call is TRBV5-1, the J call TRBJ1-6, with D perhaps matching TRBD1 (5 bases). Germline-derived CDR1 and CDR2 are SGHRS and YFSETQ. The CDR3 is 15 residues long. V was trimmed by 4 bases and J by 10 bases, leaving 18 bases between them. The CDR3 nucleotides read TGCGCCAGCAGCCCGTTCTCCGGGACGGGGTCACCCCTCCACTTT. It is translated as CASSPFSGTGSPLHF.

In its sample, this clonotype was seen many times. The genes are TRBV5-1 and TRBJ1-2; D perhaps matches TRBD1 (6 bases). This CDR3 is 14 amino acids long. The V end was cut by 1 base, the J end by 6 bases, with 13 bases between. Germline loops: CDR1 SGHRS, CDR2 YFSETQ. The DNA of the CDR3 is TGCGCCAGCAGCTTGCAGGGGTTCGGGGATGGCTACACCTTC. It codes for CASSLQGFGDGYTF.

The genes are TRBV29-1 and TRBJ2-3, with 10 bases lining up with TRBD2. J lost 1 base, V lost 1 base, and 2 bases had no gene match. The CDR3 sequence is 15 residues long. The germline V gene has CDR1 SQVTM and CDR2 ANQGSEA. CDR3 DNA: TGCAGCGTTGAAGGGCTAGCGGGAGGCACAGATACGCAGTATTTT. Protein product: CSVEGLAGGTDTQYF.

This clonotype was recorded a few times. This rearrangement joins TRBV6-2 or TRBV6-3 to TRBJ2-5; 10 nucleotides line up with TRBD2. CDR3 size: 15 residues. V shed 5 bases, J shed 3 bases, and the junction held 6 bases outside the gene matches. The germline V gene has CDR1 MNHEY and CDR2 SVGEGT. The CDR3 nucleotides read TGTGCCAGCAGTAGAATTCTAGCGGGGGAAGAGACCCAGTACTTC. As protein: CASSRILAGEETQYF.

This chain joins TRBV7-2 and TRBJ2-7, with D possibly being TRBD2 (5 bases). CDR1 and CDR2 (germline): SGHTA, FQGNSA. Trimming took off 3 bases at V and 7 bases at J, with 16 bases between the two ends. The CDR3 has 14 amino acids. CDR3 sequence (DNA): TGTGCCAGCAGCTTTGCCGGGGTGGGTCGGGAGCAGTACTTC. It codes for CASSFAGVGREQYF.

A few counts support this clonotype. The chain employs TRBV10-3 and TRBJ2-1; possible D gene TRBD2, 5 bases. Trimming pared 0 bases from V and 5 bases from J, leaving 8 bases between. The germline gives CDR1 ENHRY, CDR2 SYGVKD. This CDR3 region has 14 residues. The CDR3 DNA reads TGTGCCATCAGTGAGTCAGTAGCGCACAATGAGCAGTTCTTC. This encodes CAISESVAHNEQFF.

This clonotype was detected only a few times. J is TRBJ1-2 and V is TRBV12-3 or TRBV12-4; D perhaps matches TRBD1 (5 bases). The CDR3 length is 14 residues. With 3 bases removed from V and 8 bases from J, the gap between germline ends came to 16 bases. CDR3 coding DNA: TGTGCCAGCAGTTTGGGGCAGCCTCTCCAAGGCTACACCTTC. This encodes CASSLGQPLQGYTF.

This chain joins TRBV4-3 and TRBJ2-1; 8 positions agree with TRBD1. Trimming at V came to 0 bases and at J to 8 bases, leaving 6 bases not matched to a gene. Germline V lookup: CDR1 LGHNA, CDR2 YSLEER. The CDR3 runs to 15 residues. The CDR3: CASSQDRGLLYEQFF. DNA for the CDR3: TGCGCCAGCAGCCAAGACAGGGGGCTTTTATATGAGCAGTTCTTC.

This clonotype was recorded a few times. This sequence joins TRBV5-5 and TRBJ2-7; weak D call: TRBD1 (6 bases). V was trimmed by 2 bases and J by 6 bases, leaving 18 bases between them. From germline, CDR1 is SGHKS and CDR2 YYEKEE (reference sequence). This CDR3 region has 15 residues. The CDR3: CASSFLTGRAGEQYF. CDR3 DNA sequence: TGTGCCAGCAGCTTTCTAACAGGGCGTGCCGGCGAGCAGTACTTC.

V is TRBV6-5 and J is TRBJ1-2; D is perhaps TRBD1 (5 bases). Trimming stripped 6 bases from V and 0 bases from J, with 17 bases between. CDR1 MNHEY and CDR2 SVGAGI come from the germline V gene. The CDR3 loop spans 16 amino acids. CDR3 region: CASRYGVGAANYGYTF. The CDR3 region has the DNA TGTGCCAGCAGATACGGGGTCGGGGCGGCTAACTATGGCTACACCTTC.